These 18 T cell receptor beta chains were sequenced from one sample in a study of Graves' ophthalmopathy and Graves' hyperthyroidism. Amplification targeted the TCR beta CDR3 regions, with RNA transcripts as the source material. The authors performed first-round RT-PCR with HTBI primers and then a second-round multiplex PCR. One entry per CDR3 protein, called by TCRdb with MiXCR from the multiplex PCR reads. The data hold 500,000 to 700,000 distinct CDR3 sequences, with 22% observed a single time. The sample taken for sequencing was peripheral blood. Every receptor here comes from a woman aged 18-35 years with stable Graves' hyperthyroidism. Some clones in this sample may be carry-over from other donors' samples.

This clonotype showed up just a few times. This rearrangement joins TRBV9 to TRBJ2-7, with 7 positions matching TRBD2. This CDR3 has 13 amino acids. Germline V gene lookup returns CDR1 SGDLS and CDR2 YYNGEE. Losses at the gene ends were 0 bases for V and 5 bases for J; bases not matched to a gene: 2. CDR3 coding DNA: TGTGCCAGCAGCGTAGGGGCGGGGGACGAGCAGTACTTC. Translating it yields CASSVGAGDEQYF.

This clonotype was seen ten or more times. This chain connects TRBV6-5 to TRBJ1-6, with a weak D call TRBD1 (5 bases). The V end was cut by 0 bases, the J end by 10 bases, with 10 bases between. The CDR3 loop spans 14 amino acids. Per germline, CDR1 MNHEY and CDR2 SVGAGI. DNA for the CDR3: TGTGCCAGCAGTTACTCCACAGGTGTATCACCCCTCCACTTT. Translating gives CASSYSTGVSPLHF.

V is TRBV19 and J is TRBJ2-7; possible D gene TRBD1, 6 bases. The CDR3 is made up of 12 amino acids. Trimming cost V 7 bases and J 6 bases, with 13 bases left between them. Germline assignment: CDR1 LNHDA and CDR2 SQIVND (reference sequence). The DNA of the CDR3 is TGTGCCAGTACCGATACAGGGCGCGAGCAGTACTTC. Protein product: CASTDTGREQYF.

This clonotype occurred many times. The J gene is TRBJ1-2, the V gene TRBV27; D is possibly TRBD1 (5 bases). The CDR3 has 15 amino acids. Germline CDR1 MNHEY, CDR2 SMNVEV (reference sequence). V lost 5 bases, J lost 0 bases, and 13 bases lay in between. The CDR3 region is CASSPRDGPNYGYTF. The CDR3, as DNA: TGTGCCAGCAGTCCCCGGGACGGACCTAACTATGGCTACACCTTC.

The chain carries TRBV30 and TRBJ2-5; 15 bases fit TRBD2. V shed 5 bases and J 4 bases; nucleotides not matched to a gene: 5. CDR3 length equals 15 residues. Germline V lookup: CDR1 GTSNPN, CDR2 SVGIG (reference sequence). DNA of the CDR3: TGTGCCTGGGGGGGACTAGCGGGGGGTGGAGAGACCCAGTACTTC. This translates into CAWGGLAGGGETQYF.

This clonotype was seen repeatedly, ten times or more. The chain is built from TRBV24-1 and TRBJ1-2; possible D gene TRBD1, 5 bases. The CDR3 is 15 residues long. The V end lost 5 bases, the J end lost 4 bases, and 16 bases lay between the germline ends. Germline CDR1 and CDR2: KGHDR and SFDVKD. CDR3 DNA sequence: TGTGCCACCAGTGCCCGAGACGCAGGGCTCTATGGCTACACCTTC. Translated, it gives CATSARDAGLYGYTF.

In regard to this clonotype: With a much larger clone just one base away, this may be a read error. This rearrangement joins TRBV5-1 to TRBJ2-7, with 8 bases identical to TRBD2. Germline-derived CDR1 and CDR2 are SGHRS and YFSETQ. CDR3 length: 16 residues. CDR3 in amino acids: CASSLAGGGLTYEQHF. CDR3 nucleotides: TGCGCCAGCAGCTTGGCCGGCGGGGGGCTCACCTACGAGCAGCACTTC.

The CDR3 spells CASSLAQQPQHF. The CDR3 nucleotides are TGTGCCAGCAGTTTAGCGCAACAGCCCCAGCATTTT. The genes are TRBV12-3 or TRBV12-4 and TRBJ1-5; D gene uncertain. Trimming removed 0 bases from V and 7 bases from J, with 4 bases in between. CDR3 length equals 12 residues.

In its sample, this clonotype was seen many times. The rearrangement uses TRBV11-2 and TRBJ2-7; D possibly uses TRBD1 or TRBD2 (5 bases each). Germline CDR1 SGHAT, CDR2 FQNNGV. This CDR3 has 16 amino acids. V was shortened by 4 bases and J by 2 bases, with 18 bases between the two germline ends. CDR3 coding DNA: TGTGCCAGCAGCTCGGCAAAAGGGACGGTAACCTACGAGCAGTACTTC. Its protein is CASSSAKGTVTYEQYF.

This clonotype has a count of ten or more. V usage is TRBV2 and J usage is TRBJ1-5; a weak D match, TRBD1 (6 bases). The germline V and J ends were trimmed by 6 bases and 4 bases, with 13 bases remaining between them. CDR3 length: 14 residues. Germline loops: CDR1 SNHLY, CDR2 FYNNEI. Here the CDR3 reads CASSRQGINQPQHF. CDR3 DNA sequence: TGTGCCAGCAGCCGCCAGGGGATAAATCAGCCCCAGCATTTT.

This clonotype has a count of ten or more. The rearrangement links TRBV2 to TRBJ1-5; D gene uncertain. The V and J ends lost 4 bases and 0 bases respectively, with 7 bases between them. The CDR3 runs to 14 residues. CDR1 and CDR2 (germline): SNHLY, FYNNEI. DNA for the CDR3: TGTGCCAGCAGTGTGCAGTATAGCAATCAGCCCCAGCATTTT. Residues: CASSVQYSNQPQHF.

The V call is TRBV30, the J call TRBJ1-3; D is uncertain. The CDR3 spans 14 residues. Trimming removed 5 bases from V and 0 bases from J, with 11 bases in between. Germline V gene sequence: CDR1 GTSNPN, CDR2 SVGIG (reference sequence). The CDR3 DNA is TGTGCCTGGTTAGACTTCAGCTCTGGAAACACCATATATTTT. Translation gives CAWLDFSSGNTIYF.

This clonotype was seen repeatedly, ten times or more. The gene calls are TRBV12-3 or TRBV12-4 and TRBJ2-7; 13 nucleotides line up with TRBD2. CDR3 length equals 17 residues. With V trimmed by 5 bases and J by 5 bases, 12 bases remained unmatched. The CDR3 bases are TGTGCCAGCAGTCAGGGGGCGGGACTAGCGGGAAGACACGAGCAGTACTTC. Translation: CASSQGAGLAGRHEQYF.

This clonotype has at least ten counts. The gene calls are TRBV5-1 and TRBJ1-3, with TRBD1 matching over 8 bases. CDR3 length: 17 residues. CDR1 is SGHRS and CDR2 is YFSETQ in the germline V gene. V gave up 4 bases and J gave up 3 bases; unmatched junction bases: 12. The CDR3 here is CASSNDAGGSFGNTIYF. DNA of the CDR3: TGCGCCAGCAGCAACGACGCAGGGGGCTCTTTTGGAAACACCATATATTTT.

The V call is TRBV11-2, the J call TRBJ2-4; D unresolved. Trimming cost V 5 bases and J 0 bases, with 11 bases left between them. The germline V gene has CDR1 SGHAT and CDR2 FQNNGV. The CDR3 sequence is 15 residues long. CDR3 in amino acids: CASSNPALAKNIQYF. CDR3 nucleotide sequence: TGTGCCAGCAGCAATCCGGCCTTAGCCAAAAACATTCAGTACTTC.

This clonotype turned up a few times. The rearrangement links TRBV6-2 or TRBV6-3 to TRBJ1-2; D not resolved. V was cut by 5 bases and J by 8 bases, with 9 bases left in between. The germline V gene encodes CDR1 MNHEY and CDR2 SVGEGT. The CDR3 sequence is 11 residues long. In DNA, the CDR3 is TGTGCCAGCAGTCGTAGGCAAGGCTACACCTTC. Translating gives CASSRRQGYTF.

The chain links TRBV27 to TRBJ2-7; 8 nucleotides line up with TRBD2. The V and J ends lost 2 bases and 6 bases, in that order; junction bases with no gene match: 6. CDR3 length: 14 residues. Germline-derived CDR1 and CDR2 are MNHEY and SMNVEV (reference sequence). CDR3 nucleotide sequence: TGTGCCAGCAGTTTAGCGGGAGGACTTTTCGAGCAGTACTTC. This sequence encodes CASSLAGGLFEQYF.

This clonotype was detected only a few times. Mismatch with germline at one junction end may stem from a read error. The rearrangement links TRBV20-1 to TRBJ2-4; D may be TRBD1 (6 bases). The CDR3 runs 13 residues. Looked up from germline, CDR1 is DFQATT and CDR2 is SNEGSKA (reference sequence). CDR3: CSAETGTKNIKYF. The CDR3 bases are TGCAGTGCCGAAACAGGGACCAAAAACATTAAGTACTTC.